This T cell receptor beta chain was identified during a study of long-term antiretroviral therapy in people with HIV. Looking at the study overall: It was about a decade before the 2015 immediate-ART recommendation that the earliest samples were taken.

The assay used was immunoSEQ (version v3.0), run at survey level. Per-sample targets for sequencing were roughly 40,000-55,000 T-cell genomes. The table came from immunoSEQ multiplex PCR; TCRdb's copy has only in-frame clones and leaves some out. The sample has about 3,300 clones; 70% to 90% are singletons. Treatment for all HIV-infected participants took place in the United States. Specimens held roughly 0.95-11 million cryopreserved PBMC prior to DNA extraction. Trimming at V came to 2 bases and at J to 5 bases, leaving 9 bases not matched to a gene. The CDR3 contains 14 residues. Germline CDR1 GTSNPN, CDR2 SVGIG (reference sequence).

The gene calls are TRBV30 and TRBJ2-7; TRBD1 matches 7 bases. The sequences come from unsorted PBMCs, collected 0.3 years after starting antiretroviral therapy. This receptor was identified in a woman between 50 and 59 years old with HIV. The CDR3 spells CAWSLAAGGDEQYF. CDR3 in DNA: TGTGCCTGGAGTTTGGCGGCAGGGGGAGACGAGCAGTACTTC.